One and the same sample provided the 12 T cell receptor beta chains below, sequenced in a study of vaccination and CD4 T cells after COVID-19. The Oncomine TCR Beta short-read assay sequenced DNA from cultured CD4+ T cells. Via MiXCR, TCRdb re-called the PCR reads, giving one row per CDR3 protein. Among about 16,000 distinct CDR3 sequences listed, roughly half were seen once. These receptors' antigens are unknown. Indicated treatment: roughly nine-day PBMC culture with coronavirus spike peptide pools or control peptides (ViraFEST assay). Material: CD4+ T cells from blood, cultured in vitro. These receptors were collected from a human donor who had recovered from COVID-19.

The CDR3 loop is CASSDSALEKLFF. For the CDR3, the DNA is TGTGCCAGTTCGGACAGCGCTTTAGAAAAACTGTTTTTT. The chain recombines TRBV19 with TRBJ1-4; D is perhaps TRBD1 (6 bases). This CDR3 has 13 amino acids. The germline V gene has CDR1 LNHDA and CDR2 SQIVND (reference sequence). Deletions cut 8 bases from V and 8 bases from J, with 15 bases between.

This chain uses TRBV12-3 or TRBV12-4 with TRBJ2-1; 13 bases are a match to TRBD2. The trim removed 5 bases at V and 5 bases at J, leaving 3 bases unmatched. CDR3 length: 15 amino acids. The CDR3 loop is CASSPTSGRHNEQFF. The CDR3 DNA reads as TGTGCCAGCAGTCCGACTAGCGGGAGGCACAATGAGCAGTTCTTC.

The chain uses TRBV6-1 and TRBJ1-1, with D tentatively TRBD1 (6 bases). CDR3 length equals 13 residues. CDR1 MNHNS and CDR2 SASEGT come from the germline V gene. V dropped 7 bases and J dropped 6 bases, with 15 bases sitting between them. The CDR3 sequence is CASTPQGRSEAFF. The CDR3 nucleotides are TGTGCCAGCACCCCACAGGGAAGGTCTGAAGCTTTCTTT.

The chain employs TRBV5-1 and TRBJ2-7, with D unresolved. CDR1 is SGHRS, CDR2 YFSETQ, per germline. V was trimmed by 7 bases and J by 3 bases, leaving 14 bases between them. The CDR3 runs to 13 residues. The CDR3 nucleotides read TGCGCCAGCGGACCTGACGGAGTCTACGAGCAGTACTTC. This encodes CASGPDGVYEQYF. The variable domain in full, with the rest retrieved from reference TRBV5-1 and TRBJ2-7, is KAGVTQTPRYLIKTRGQQVTLSCSPISGHRSVSWYQQTPGQGLQFLFEYFSETQRNKGNFPGRFSGRQFSNSRSEMNVSTLELGDSALYLCASGPDGVYEQYFGPGTRLTVT.

This clonotype was counted between two and nine times. The J gene is TRBJ2-6, the V gene TRBV21-1. TRBV21-1 constitutes a pseudogene. The CDR3 is 14 residues long. Here the CDR3 DNA reads TGTGCCAGCAGCAAAAGGAGAGGGGCCAACGTCCTGACTTTC. Amino acids: CASSKRRGANVLTF.

This clonotype has a handful of counts. The chain employs TRBV30 and TRBJ1-6, with a tentative D call TRBD1 (6 bases). Germline lookup yields CDR1 GTSNPN and CDR2 SVGIG (reference sequence). V lost 1 base to trimming and J lost 14 bases, with 21 bases between them. CDR3 length: 15 amino acids. CDR3 sequence: CAWSGDIALEWSLHF. Written as DNA, the CDR3 is TGTGCCTGGAGTGGGGACATAGCCCTCGAATGGTCCCTCCACTTT.

The rearrangement uses TRBV7-2 and TRBJ1-2, with D perhaps matching TRBD1 (6 bases). The V gene's germline CDR1 is SGHTA and CDR2 FQGNSA. Trimming took 1 base from V and 8 from J, leaving 17 bases between them. The CDR3 is 15 amino acids. For the CDR3, the DNA is TGTGCCAGCAGCTTAGTAGGGTCGGGGGCGGGGGGCTACACCTTC. Protein: CASSLVGSGAGGYTF.

J is TRBJ1-1 and V is TRBV30, with D unresolved. Between the trimmed V and J ends, which lost 6 bases and 1 base, there was a span of 12 bases. Germline V gives CDR1 GTSNPN, CDR2 SVGIG (reference sequence). The CDR3 consists of 13 residues. The CDR3 reads CACPAWGNTEAFF. The CDR3 region has the DNA TGTGCCTGCCCCGCTTGGGGGAACACTGAAGCTTTCTTT. The whole variable domain, remainder taken from reference TRBV30 and TRBJ1-1, is SQTIHQWPATLVQPVGSPLSLECTVEGTSNPNLYWYRQAAGRGLQLLFYSVGIGQISSEVPQNLSASRPQDRQFILSSKKLLLSDSGFYLCACPAWGNTEAFFGQGTRLTVV.

The chain employs TRBV15 and TRBJ2-2; 9 nucleotides agree with TRBD1. Per germline, CDR1 LNHNV and CDR2 YYDKDF (reference sequence). The CDR3 length is 16 residues. The V segment lost 5 bases and the J segment 4 bases; nucleotides outside the gene matches: 8. The CDR3 sequence is CATSPRQGVITGELFF. DNA of the CDR3: TGTGCCACCAGCCCCCGACAGGGGGTAATCACCGGGGAGCTGTTTTTT.

This clonotype has only a few counts. J is TRBJ1-2 and V is TRBV10-3, with 9 bases that match TRBD1. Germline values: CDR1 ENHRY, CDR2 SYGVKD. Unmatched junction bases numbered 9, after V lost 7 bases and J lost 6 bases. This CDR3 region has 14 residues. In DNA form, the CDR3 reads TGTGCCATCACCACGGGACAGGGAGTGGATGGCTACACCTTC. It codes for CAITTGQGVDGYTF.

Concerning this clonotype itself: A read error may produce the germline difference seen at one junction end. CDR3 sequence (DNA): TGTGCCATCAGTGAGGGACTAGCGGGAGTTGCCTACAATGAGCAGTTCTTC. Its translation is CAISEGLAGVAYNEQFF. This chain joins TRBV6-1 and TRBJ2-1; TRBD2 matches at 14 bases. This CDR3 contains 17 residues. In germline, CDR1 is MNHNS, CDR2 SASEGT.

Only a few counts were recorded for this clonotype. This chain joins TRBV20-1 and TRBJ1-1; TRBD1 is a possible D gene (5 bases). The CDR3 totals 14 residues. Germline values: CDR1 DFQATT, CDR2 SNEGSKA (reference sequence). Trimming removed 6 bases at V and 2 bases at J, with 16 bases between. The CDR3 DNA is TGCAGTGCAGCGCGACAGTATCGTAACACTGAAGCTTTCTTT. Encoded protein: CSAARQYRNTEAFF.